The clone carrying this T cell receptor (beta chain) has just a few counts. As yet, its antigen is unknown. Trimming took 5 bases from V and 0 from J, leaving 13 bases between them. The length of the CDR3 is 15 residues. The data were taken from a study of blood T cells in healthy people across ages. Background on the study: Template switching picked up about one barcoded beta molecule for each two T cells.

A second PCR of roughly 7 to 11 cycles used a sample-barcoded 5' primer and a J-beta primer mix. TCRdb ran MiXCR on the 5' RACE reads and lists one entry per CDR3 protein. Among around 1,100,000 distinct CDR3 sequences listed, roughly two fifths were seen once. Whole-study results and caveats: Correlation between TCR beta diversity and naive T cell percentage was strong. More naive CD4+ cells and higher diversity marked long-lived donors relative to aged donors.

The sequence was obtained from a man aged 18-30 years in good health. Sequenced input: blood. V usage is TRBV12-3 or TRBV12-4 and J usage is TRBJ2-5, with D perhaps being TRBD1 or TRBD2 (5 bases each). DNA of the CDR3: TGTGCCAGCAGTACTCTTGAGGGGAACCAAGAGACCCAGTACTTC. Residues: CASSTLEGNQETQYF.